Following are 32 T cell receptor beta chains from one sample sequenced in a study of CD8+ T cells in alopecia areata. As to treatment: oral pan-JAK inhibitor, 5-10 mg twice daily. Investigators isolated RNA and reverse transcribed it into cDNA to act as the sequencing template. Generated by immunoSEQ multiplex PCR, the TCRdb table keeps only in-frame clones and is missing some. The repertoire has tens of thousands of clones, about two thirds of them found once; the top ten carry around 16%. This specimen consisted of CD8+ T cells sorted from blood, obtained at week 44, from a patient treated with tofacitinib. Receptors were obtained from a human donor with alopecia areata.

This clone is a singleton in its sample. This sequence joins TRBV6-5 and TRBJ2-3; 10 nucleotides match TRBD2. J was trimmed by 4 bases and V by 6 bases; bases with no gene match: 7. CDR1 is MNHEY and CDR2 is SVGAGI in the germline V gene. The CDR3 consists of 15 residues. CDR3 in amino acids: CASSRSGGDSDTQYF. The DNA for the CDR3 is TGTGCCAGCAGCCGCAGCGGGGGGGACTCAGATACGCAGTATTTT.

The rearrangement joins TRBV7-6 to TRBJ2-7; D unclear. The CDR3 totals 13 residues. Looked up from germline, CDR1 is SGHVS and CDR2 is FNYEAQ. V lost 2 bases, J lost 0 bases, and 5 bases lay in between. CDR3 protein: CASSLQSSYEQYF. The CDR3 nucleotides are TGTGCCAGCAGCTTACAGAGCTCCTACGAGCAGTACTTC.

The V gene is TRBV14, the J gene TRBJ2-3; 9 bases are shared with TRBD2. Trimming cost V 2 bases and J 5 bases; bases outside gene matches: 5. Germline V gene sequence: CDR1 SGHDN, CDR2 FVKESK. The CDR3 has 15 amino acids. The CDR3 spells CASSQPAGGEDTQYF. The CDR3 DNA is TGTGCCAGCAGCCAACCAGCGGGGGGCGAAGATACGCAGTATTTT.

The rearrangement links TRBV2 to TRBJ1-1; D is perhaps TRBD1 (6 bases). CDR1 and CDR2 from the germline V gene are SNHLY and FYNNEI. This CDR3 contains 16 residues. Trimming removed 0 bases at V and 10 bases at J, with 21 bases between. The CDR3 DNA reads TGTGCCAGCAGTGAAGCGCTTCGAGACAGGCACCGAGGAGCTTTCTTT. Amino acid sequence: CASSEALRDRHRGAFF.

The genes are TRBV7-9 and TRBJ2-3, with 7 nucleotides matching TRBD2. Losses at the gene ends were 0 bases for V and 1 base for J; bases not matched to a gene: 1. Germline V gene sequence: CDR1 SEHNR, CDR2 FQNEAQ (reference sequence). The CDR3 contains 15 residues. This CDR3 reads CASSLAAGGTDTQYF. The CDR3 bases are TGTGCCAGCAGCTTAGCGGCGGGAGGCACAGATACGCAGTATTTT. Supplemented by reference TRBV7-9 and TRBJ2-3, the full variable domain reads DTGVSQNPRHKITKRGQNVTFRCDPISEHNRLYWYRQTLGQGPEFLTYFQNEAQLEKSRLLSDRFSAERPKGSFSTLEIQRTEQGDSAMYLCASSLAAGGTDTQYFGPGTRLTVL.

The CDR3 region has the DNA TGCGCCAGCAGCCAAGAGAGCGGGATATCTAACTATGGCTACACCTTC. Translation: CASSQESGISNYGYTF. This chain joins TRBV4-1 and TRBJ1-2; D is ambiguous. The CDR3 has 16 amino acids. The germline V gene has CDR1 MGHRA and CDR2 YSYEKL. Trimming removed 0 bases at V and 0 bases at J, with 11 bases between.

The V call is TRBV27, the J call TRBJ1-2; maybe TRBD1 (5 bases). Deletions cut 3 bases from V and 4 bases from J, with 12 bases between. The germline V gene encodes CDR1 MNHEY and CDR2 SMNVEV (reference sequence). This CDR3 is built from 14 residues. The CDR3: CASSFGAGPYGYTF. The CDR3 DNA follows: TGTGCCAGCAGTTTTGGAGCGGGACCCTATGGCTACACCTTC.

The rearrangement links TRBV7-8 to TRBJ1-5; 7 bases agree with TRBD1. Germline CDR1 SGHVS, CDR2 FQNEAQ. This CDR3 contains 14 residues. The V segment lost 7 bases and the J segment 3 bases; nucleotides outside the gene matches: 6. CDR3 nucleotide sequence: TGTGCCAGCACCCTAGACAGGGACAATCAGCCCCAGCATTTT. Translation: CASTLDRDNQPQHF.

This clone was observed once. Here the CDR3 DNA reads TGTGCCAGCAGTACAGGGTTAGGCTACGAGCAGTACTTC. It specifies CASSTGLGYEQYF. This sequence joins TRBV6-6 and TRBJ2-7; D may be TRBD1 (6 bases). The V and J ends lost 5 bases and 3 bases respectively, with 11 bases between them. The CDR3 runs to 13 residues. Germline CDR1 is MNHNY and CDR2 is SVGAGI (reference sequence).

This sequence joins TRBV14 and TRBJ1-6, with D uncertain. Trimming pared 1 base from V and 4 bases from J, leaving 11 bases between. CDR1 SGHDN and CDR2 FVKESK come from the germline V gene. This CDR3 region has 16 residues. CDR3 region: CASSQGFLQYNSPLHF. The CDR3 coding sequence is TGTGCCAGCAGCCAAGGGTTTTTGCAGTATAATTCACCCCTCCACTTT. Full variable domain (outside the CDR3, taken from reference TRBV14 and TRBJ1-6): EAGVTQFPSHSVIEKGQTVTLRCDPISGHDNLYWYRRVMGKEIKFLLHFVKESKQDESGMPNNRFLAERTGGTYSTLKVQPAELEDSGVYFCASSQGFLQYNSPLHFGNGTRLTVT.

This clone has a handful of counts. In DNA form, the CDR3 reads TGTGCCACCAGCAGATCGGGGATAACAAGTGGCTACACCTTC. This sequence encodes CATSRSGITSGYTF. The rearrangement joins TRBV15 to TRBJ1-2; D is uncertain. Per germline, CDR1 LNHNV and CDR2 YYDKDF (reference sequence). The CDR3 consists of 14 residues. V shed 2 bases and J shed 7 bases, with 14 bases lying between them.

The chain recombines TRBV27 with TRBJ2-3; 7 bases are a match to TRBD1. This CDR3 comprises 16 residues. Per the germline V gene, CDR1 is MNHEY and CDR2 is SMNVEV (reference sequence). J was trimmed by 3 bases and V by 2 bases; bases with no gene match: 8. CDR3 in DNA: TGTGCCAGCAGTTTACCAACAGGGGATGGGACAGATACGCAGTATTTT. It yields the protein CASSLPTGDGTDTQYF.

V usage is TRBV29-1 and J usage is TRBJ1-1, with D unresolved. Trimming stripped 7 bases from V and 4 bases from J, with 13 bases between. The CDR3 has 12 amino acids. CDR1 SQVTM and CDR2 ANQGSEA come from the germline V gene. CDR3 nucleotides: TGCAGCGACCTAAGGGATGTCACTGAAGCTTTCTTT. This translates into CSDLRDVTEAFF.

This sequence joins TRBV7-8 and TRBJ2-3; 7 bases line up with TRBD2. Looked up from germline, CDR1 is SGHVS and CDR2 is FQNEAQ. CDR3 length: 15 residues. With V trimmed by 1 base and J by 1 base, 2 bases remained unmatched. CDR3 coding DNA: TGTGCCAGCAGCTTAGGCGCGGGGGGCACAGATACGCAGTATTTT. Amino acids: CASSLGAGGTDTQYF. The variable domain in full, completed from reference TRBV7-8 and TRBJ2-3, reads GAGVSQSPRYKVAKRGQDVALRCDPISGHVSLFWYQQALGQGPEFLTYFQNEAQLDKSGLPSDRFFAERPEGSVSTLKIQRTQQEDSAVYLCASSLGAGGTDTQYFGPGTRLTVL.

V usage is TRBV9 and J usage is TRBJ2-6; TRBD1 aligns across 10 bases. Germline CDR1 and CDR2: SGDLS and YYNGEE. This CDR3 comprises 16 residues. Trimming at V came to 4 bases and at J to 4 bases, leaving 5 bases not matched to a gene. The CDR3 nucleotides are TGTGCCAGCAGCCTCCGACAGGGGGCCGGGGCCAACGTCCTGACTTTC. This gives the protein CASSLRQGAGANVLTF.

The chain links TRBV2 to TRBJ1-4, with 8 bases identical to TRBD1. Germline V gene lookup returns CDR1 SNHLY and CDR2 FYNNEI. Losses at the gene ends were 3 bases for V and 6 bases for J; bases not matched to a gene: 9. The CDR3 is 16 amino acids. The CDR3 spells CASSDELGQEDEKLFF. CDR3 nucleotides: TGTGCCAGCAGTGACGAATTGGGACAGGAAGATGAAAAACTGTTTTTT.

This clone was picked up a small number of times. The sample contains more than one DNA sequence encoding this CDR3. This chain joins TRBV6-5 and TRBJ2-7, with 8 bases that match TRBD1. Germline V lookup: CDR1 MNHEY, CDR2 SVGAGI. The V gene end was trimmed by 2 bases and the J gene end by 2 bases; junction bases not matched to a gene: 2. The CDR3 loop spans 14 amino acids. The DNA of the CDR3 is TGTGCCAGCAGTTACGGACAGGGCGCCTACGAGCAGTACTTC. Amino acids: CASSYGQGAYEQYF.

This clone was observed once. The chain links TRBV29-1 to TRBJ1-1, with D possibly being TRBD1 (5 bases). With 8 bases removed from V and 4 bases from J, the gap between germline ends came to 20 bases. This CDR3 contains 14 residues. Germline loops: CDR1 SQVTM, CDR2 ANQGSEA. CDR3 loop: CSPLGDPQGTEAFF. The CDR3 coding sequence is TGCAGCCCCTTGGGAGACCCTCAGGGCACTGAAGCTTTCTTT.

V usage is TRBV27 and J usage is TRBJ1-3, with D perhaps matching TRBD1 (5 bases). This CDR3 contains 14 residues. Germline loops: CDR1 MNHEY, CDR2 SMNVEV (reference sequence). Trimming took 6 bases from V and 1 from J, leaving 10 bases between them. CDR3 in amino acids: CASSSGTSGNTIYF. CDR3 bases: TGTGCCAGCAGCTCCGGGACTTCTGGAAACACCATATATTTT.

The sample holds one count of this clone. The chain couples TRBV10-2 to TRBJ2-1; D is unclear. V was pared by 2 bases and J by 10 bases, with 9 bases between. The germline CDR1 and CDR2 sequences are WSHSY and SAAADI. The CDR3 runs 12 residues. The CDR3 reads CASSENVREQFF. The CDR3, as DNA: TGCGCCAGCAGTGAGAACGTTCGGGAGCAGTTCTTC.

CDR3 protein: CASGLGPGLAGSNEQFF. CDR3 nucleotide sequence: TGTGCTAGTGGTTTGGGGCCGGGACTAGCGGGGAGTAATGAGCAGTTCTTC. V is TRBV12-5 and J is TRBJ2-1; 13 bases map to TRBD2. The V gene end was trimmed by 1 base and the J gene end by 7 bases; junction bases not matched to a gene: 7. CDR1 is LGHNT, CDR2 FRNRAP, per germline. CDR3 length: 17 amino acids.

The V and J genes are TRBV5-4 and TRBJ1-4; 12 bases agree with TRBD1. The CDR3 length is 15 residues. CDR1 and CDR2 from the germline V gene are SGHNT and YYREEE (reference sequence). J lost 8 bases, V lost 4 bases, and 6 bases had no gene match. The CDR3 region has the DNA TGTGCCAGCAGCCCCGGGACAGGGGGCTACGAAAAACTGTTTTTT. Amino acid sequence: CASSPGTGGYEKLFF.

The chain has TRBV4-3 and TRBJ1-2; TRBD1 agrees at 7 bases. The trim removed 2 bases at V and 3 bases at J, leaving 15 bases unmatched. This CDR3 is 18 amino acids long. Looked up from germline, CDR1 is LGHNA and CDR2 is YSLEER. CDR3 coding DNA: TGCGCCAGCAGCCAAAATTTACCCGGGACAGAGACTTACTATGGCTACACCTTC. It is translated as CASSQNLPGTETYYGYTF.

CDR3 amino acids: CSAARPTGTVNTEAFF. Written as DNA, the CDR3 is TGCAGCGCCGCGAGACCTACCGGGACAGTGAACACTGAAGCTTTCTTT. This chain links TRBV29-1 with TRBJ1-1; 7 bases line up with TRBD1. Germline CDR1 and CDR2: SQVTM and ANQGSEA. V trimming: 7 bases; J trimming: 0 bases; junction bases outside the gene matches: 14. The CDR3 is made up of 16 amino acids.

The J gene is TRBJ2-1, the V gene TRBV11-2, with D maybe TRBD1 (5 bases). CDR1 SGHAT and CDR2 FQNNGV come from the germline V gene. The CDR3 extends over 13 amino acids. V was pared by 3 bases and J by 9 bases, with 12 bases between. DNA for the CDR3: TGTGCCAGCAGCTTTGCAGGGTATAGTGAGCAGTTCTTC. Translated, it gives CASSFAGYSEQFF.

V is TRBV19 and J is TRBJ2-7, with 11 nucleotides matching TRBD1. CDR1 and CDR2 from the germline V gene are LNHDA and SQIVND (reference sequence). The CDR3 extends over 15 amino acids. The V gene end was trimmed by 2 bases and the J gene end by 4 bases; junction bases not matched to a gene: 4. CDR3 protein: CASSITGTGGYEQYF. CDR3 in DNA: TGTGCCAGTAGTATAACCGGGACAGGGGGATACGAGCAGTACTTC.

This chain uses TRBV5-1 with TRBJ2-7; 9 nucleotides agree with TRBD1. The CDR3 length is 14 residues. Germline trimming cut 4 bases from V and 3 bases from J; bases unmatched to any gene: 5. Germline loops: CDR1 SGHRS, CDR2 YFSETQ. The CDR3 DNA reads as TGCGCCAGCAGCCCCGGGACAGGGATCTACGAGCAGTACTTC. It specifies CASSPGTGIYEQYF.

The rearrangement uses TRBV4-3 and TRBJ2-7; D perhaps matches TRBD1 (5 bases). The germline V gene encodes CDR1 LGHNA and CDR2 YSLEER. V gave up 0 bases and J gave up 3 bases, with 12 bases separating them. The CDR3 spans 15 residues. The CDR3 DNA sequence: TGCGCCAGCAGCCAAGATTTAGGGGAATACTACGAGCAGTACTTC. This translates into CASSQDLGEYYEQYF.

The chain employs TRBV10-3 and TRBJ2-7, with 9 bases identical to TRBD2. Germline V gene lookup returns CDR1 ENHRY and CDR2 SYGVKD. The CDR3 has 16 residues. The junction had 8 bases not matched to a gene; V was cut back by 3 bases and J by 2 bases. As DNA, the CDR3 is TGTGCCATCAGTGATAATATTAGCGGGGGACCCTACGAGCAGTACTTC. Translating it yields CAISDNISGGPYEQYF.

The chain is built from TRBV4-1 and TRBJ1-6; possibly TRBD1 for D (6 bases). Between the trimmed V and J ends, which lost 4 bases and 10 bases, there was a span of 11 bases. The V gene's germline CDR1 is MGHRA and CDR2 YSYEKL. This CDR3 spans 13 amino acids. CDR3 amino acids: CASSPKGGSPLHF. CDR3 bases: TGCGCCAGCAGCCCGAAAGGGGGATCACCCCTCCACTTT.

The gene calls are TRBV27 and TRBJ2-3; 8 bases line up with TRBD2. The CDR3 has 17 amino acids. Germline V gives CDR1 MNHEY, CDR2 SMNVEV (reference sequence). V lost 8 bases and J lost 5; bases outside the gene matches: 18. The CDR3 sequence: CASRSTKRGLSVDTQYF. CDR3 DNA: TGTGCCAGCCGTAGCACTAAGCGGGGGCTGAGCGTAGATACGCAGTATTTT.

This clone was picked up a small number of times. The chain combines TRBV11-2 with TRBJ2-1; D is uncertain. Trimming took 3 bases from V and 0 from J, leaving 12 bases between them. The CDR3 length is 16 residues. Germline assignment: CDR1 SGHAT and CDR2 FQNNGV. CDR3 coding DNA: TGTGCCAGCAGCTTTCTGACTTCGAGCTCCTACAATGAGCAGTTCTTC. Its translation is CASSFLTSSSYNEQFF. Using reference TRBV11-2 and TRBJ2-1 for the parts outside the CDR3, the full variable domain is EAGVAQSPRYKIIEKRQSVAFWCNPISGHATLYWYQQILGQGPKLLIQFQNNGVVDDSQLPKDRFSAERLKGVDSTLKIQPAKLEDSAVYLCASSFLTSSSYNEQFFGPGTRLTVL.